One and the same sample provided the 29 T cell receptor beta chains below, sequenced in a study of OX40 agonist ivuxolimab in advanced cancers. Assay: immunoSEQ multiplex PCR; the TCRdb copy retains only in-frame clones and omits some. The table lists some 80,000 clones, about 86% of them singletons. Sample: CD4+ or CD8+ T cells sorted from blood, taken in a trial of the OX40 agonist ivuxolimab. The receptor set was obtained from an adult with an advanced solid tumor such as melanoma, head and neck, liver or kidney cancer.

This clone was recorded only once. The rearrangement links TRBV6-5 to TRBJ2-7, with D tentatively TRBD2 (5 bases). The germline V gene encodes CDR1 MNHEY and CDR2 SVGAGI. Between the trimmed V and J ends, which lost 5 bases and 3 bases, there was a span of 11 bases. The CDR3 contains 13 residues. The chain's CDR3 is CASSRTTNYEQYF. DNA of the CDR3: TGTGCCAGCAGTCGGACGACTAACTACGAGCAGTACTTC.

V is TRBV23-1 and J is TRBJ2-7, with TRBD1 identical over 11 bases. TRBV23-1 is identified as an open reading frame with a role that is uncertain. There are 16 residues in the CDR3. The trim removed 3 bases at V and 0 bases at J, leaving 4 bases unmatched. This CDR3 reads CASSQPGTGGSYEQYF. In DNA form, the CDR3 reads TGCGCCAGCAGTCAGCCCGGGACAGGGGGCTCCTACGAGCAGTACTTC.

V and J are TRBV29-1 and TRBJ1-5; TRBD1 matches 7 bases. Germline loops: CDR1 SQVTM, CDR2 ANQGSEA. The CDR3 consists of 13 residues. The V gene end was trimmed by 4 bases and the J gene end by 4 bases; junction bases not matched to a gene: 4. The CDR3 nucleotides are TGCAGCGTTGGGGGACAGCAAAATCAGCCCCAGCATTTT. Encoded protein: CSVGGQQNQPQHF.

This clone was found once. This rearrangement joins TRBV7-2 to TRBJ2-5, with 9 bases identical to TRBD2. The J call is uncertain, as TRBJ2-7 better fits the DNA end. This CDR3 has 18 amino acids. Looked up from germline, CDR1 is SGHTA and CDR2 is FQGNSA. The CDR3 sequence is CASSRGVTSGSSIYEQYF. The CDR3 nucleotides are TGTGCCAGCAGCCGGGGGGTGACTAGCGGCTCCTCTATCTACGAGCAGTACTTC.

This clone occurred once. This chain links TRBV28 with TRBJ2-4, with D uncertain. Germline V gene lookup returns CDR1 MDHEN and CDR2 SYDVKM. Trimming cost V 8 bases and J 4 bases, with 3 bases left between them. The CDR3 runs 10 residues. In DNA, the CDR3 is TGTGCCAGCGGTAAAAACATTCAGTACTTC. It is translated as CASGKNIQYF.

This chain links TRBV20-1 with TRBJ2-1; D is uncertain. The V end lost 1 base, the J end lost 9 bases, and 7 bases lay between the germline ends. CDR3 size: 11 residues. Germline V gene data show CDR1 as DFQATT and CDR2 as SNEGSKA (reference sequence). CDR3 sequence: CSARVVPEQFF. DNA of the CDR3: TGCAGTGCTAGAGTCGTACCTGAGCAGTTCTTC.

This clone was counted between two and nine times. This chain links TRBV7-2 with TRBJ2-1, with TRBD2 matching over 10 bases. V lost 5 bases, J lost 6 bases, and 10 bases stayed unmatched. Per germline, CDR1 SGHTA and CDR2 FQGNSA. This CDR3 region has 16 residues. The CDR3 reads CASSRASGGRGNEQFF. CDR3 DNA: TGTGCCAGCAGCCGAGCTAGCGGGGGCCGGGGCAATGAGCAGTTCTTC.

The rearrangement uses TRBV18 and TRBJ2-2; maybe TRBD2 (5 bases). The V end lost 4 bases, the J end lost 3 bases, and 9 bases lay between the germline ends. This CDR3 spans 14 amino acids. Germline V gene lookup returns CDR1 KGHSH and CDR2 LQKENI. The CDR3 sequence: CASSLLGDTGELFF. CDR3 nucleotide sequence: TGTGCCAGCTCACTCCTCGGGGACACCGGGGAGCTGTTTTTT.

This clone was seen once. The V gene is TRBV5-4, the J gene TRBJ2-4; no reliable D call. Trimming removed 3 bases from V and 1 base from J, with 11 bases in between. Germline values: CDR1 SGHNT, CDR2 YYREEE (reference sequence). The CDR3 has 15 residues. CDR3 loop: CASSSRVGAKNIQYF. The CDR3 bases are TGTGCCAGCAGCTCCCGGGTCGGGGCCAAAAACATTCAGTACTTC. Filled out from reference TRBV5-4 and TRBJ2-4, the complete variable domain reads ETGVTQSPTHLIKTRGQQVTLRCSSQSGHNTVSWYQQALGQGPQFIFQYYREEENGRGNFPPRFSGLQFPNYSSELNVNALELDDSALYLCASSSRVGAKNIQYFGAGTRLSVL.

The chain combines TRBV4-1 with TRBJ2-2; 7 nucleotides match TRBD1. Losses at the gene ends were 1 base for V and 5 bases for J; bases not matched to a gene: 7. Germline assignment: CDR1 MGHRA and CDR2 YSYEKL. The CDR3 has 16 residues. The DNA of the CDR3 is TGCGCCAGCAGCCAAGGCCTAGGGGGCTTGACCGGGGAGCTGTTTTTT. Translation gives CASSQGLGGLTGELFF.

The V gene is TRBV29-1, the J gene TRBJ2-3; 10 bases align to TRBD1. With V trimmed by 5 bases and J by 0 bases, 8 bases remained unmatched. The CDR3 is 16 residues long. The germline V gene has CDR1 SQVTM and CDR2 ANQGSEA. In DNA, the CDR3 is TGCAGCGTTCGACAGGGGGCCAGTACTAGCACAGATACGCAGTATTTT. Translating it yields CSVRQGASTSTDTQYF.

The chain joins TRBV15 to TRBJ1-2; TRBD1 might be the D (5 bases). CDR1 and CDR2 from the germline V gene are LNHNV and YYDKDF (reference sequence). There are 14 residues in the CDR3. V gave up 1 base and J gave up 7 bases, with 13 bases separating them. For the CDR3, the DNA is TGTGCCACCAGCAGAGCGCAGGGCAGAACTGGCTACACCTTC. Protein: CATSRAQGRTGYTF.

This rearrangement joins TRBV9 to TRBJ1-6; D call uncertain. There are 13 residues in the CDR3. V lost 4 bases and J 8 bases, leaving 10 bases between the germline ends. Germline V gives CDR1 SGDLS, CDR2 YYNGEE. The CDR3 sequence: CASSPRTDSPLHF. Here the CDR3 DNA reads TGTGCCAGCAGCCCCCGGACGGATTCACCCCTCCACTTT.

V gene TRBV28 combines with J gene TRBJ1-2; D remains unclear. Trimming cost V 2 bases and J 0 bases, with 7 bases left between them. The CDR3 loop spans 14 amino acids. Germline V gives CDR1 MDHEN, CDR2 SYDVKM. Here the CDR3 reads CASSLHTSNYGYTF. In DNA form, the CDR3 reads TGTGCCAGCAGTTTACACACTTCTAACTATGGCTACACCTTC.

V and J are TRBV4-3 and TRBJ2-2; D call uncertain. Trimming cost V 0 bases and J 2 bases, with 10 bases left between them. Germline V gene sequence: CDR1 LGHNA, CDR2 YSLEER. This CDR3 region has 16 residues. DNA of the CDR3: TGCGCCAGCAGCCAAGAGTCCGGGTCCAACACCGGGGAGCTGTTTTTT. Protein product: CASSQESGSNTGELFF.

The chain has TRBV11-2 and TRBJ2-5, with TRBD1 matching over 8 bases. Trimming took 4 bases from V and 5 from J; bases not matched to a gene: 6. The length of the CDR3 is 14 residues. Per the germline V gene, CDR1 is SGHAT and CDR2 is FQNNGV. The CDR3 protein is CASSSRTGLETQYF. CDR3 nucleotides: TGTGCCAGCAGCTCTCGGACAGGGTTGGAGACCCAGTACTTC.

In regard to this clone: Other DNA sequences of this sample code for an identical CDR3. The J gene is TRBJ1-5, the V gene TRBV6-5; D is ambiguous. Per germline, CDR1 MNHEY and CDR2 SVGAGI. V shed 4 bases and J shed 2 bases, with 6 bases lying between them. The CDR3 totals 13 residues. CDR3 residues: CASSLRRNQPQHF. CDR3 DNA sequence: TGTGCCAGCAGTTTGAGACGCAATCAGCCCCAGCATTTT.

V is TRBV6-5 and J is TRBJ2-5; perhaps TRBD1 as D (5 bases). Germline lookup yields CDR1 MNHEY and CDR2 SVGAGI. The CDR3 has 12 residues. Trimming removed 6 bases at V and 5 bases at J, with 10 bases between. The CDR3 DNA is TGTGCCAGCAGATCCGCAGGGGAGACCCAGTACTTC. It is translated as CASRSAGETQYF.

CDR3 DNA sequence: TGTGCCAGCAGCTCCACCTGGACTAGCGGGGGGGCTAAGCAGTACTTC. Translated: CASSSTWTSGGAKQYF. This sequence joins TRBV2 and TRBJ2-7; 15 bases are shared with TRBD2. The CDR3 covers 16 residues. Germline CDR1 reads SNHLY; CDR2 reads FYNNEI. V dropped 6 bases and J dropped 8; count of bases not matched to a gene: 11.

The rearrangement links TRBV9 to TRBJ1-2; D remains ambiguous. Trimming pared 1 base from V and 7 bases from J, leaving 11 bases between. The germline gives CDR1 SGDLS, CDR2 YYNGEE. The CDR3 is 13 residues long. The CDR3 loop is CASSVSRRSGYTF. CDR3 coding DNA: TGTGCCAGCAGCGTATCCAGGCGCAGTGGCTACACCTTC.

Points on this clone: Within the sample, other DNA sequences also encode this same CDR3. V usage is TRBV4-1 and J usage is TRBJ1-5, with 8 bases aligning to TRBD1. After removal of 4 bases from V and 4 bases from J, the junction contained 12 bases not matched to a gene. This CDR3 spans 17 amino acids. Germline CDR1 is MGHRA and CDR2 is YSYEKL. CDR3 in amino acids: CASSLHWARGPNQPQHF. CDR3 nucleotide sequence: TGCGCCAGCAGCCTCCATTGGGCCAGGGGGCCAAATCAGCCCCAGCATTTT.

In this sample, this clone turned up a few times. This chain links TRBV7-9 with TRBJ1-6; D possibly corresponds to TRBD1 (6 bases). V lost 1 base and J 6 bases, leaving 13 bases between the germline ends. The CDR3 length is 16 residues. Per germline, CDR1 SEHNR and CDR2 FQNEAQ (reference sequence). CDR3 bases: TGTGCCAGCAGCTTAGGTAGCACAGGGCGTAATTCACCCCTCCACTTT. This sequence encodes CASSLGSTGRNSPLHF.

This clone has only a few counts. The V call is TRBV6-1, the J call TRBJ2-7; D gene unclear. V gave up 5 bases and J gave up 2 bases, with 16 bases separating them. Looked up from germline, CDR1 is MNHNS and CDR2 is SASEGT. The CDR3 is 15 residues long. CDR3: CASSPIPGPTYEQYF. The DNA of the CDR3 is TGTGCCAGCAGTCCCATACCCGGGCCTACCTACGAGCAGTACTTC.

The V call is TRBV5-1, the J call TRBJ1-2, with a weak D call TRBD1 (6 bases). V dropped 0 bases and J dropped 7 bases, with 10 bases sitting between them. The CDR3 is 13 amino acids. Per germline, CDR1 SGHRS and CDR2 YFSETQ. CDR3 in amino acids: CASSLAQGSGYTF. CDR3 DNA: TGCGCCAGCAGCTTGGCACAGGGCAGTGGCTACACCTTC.

V gene TRBV2 combines with J gene TRBJ2-3; the D gene is possibly TRBD1 (5 bases). Per germline, CDR1 SNHLY and CDR2 FYNNEI. The CDR3 spans 15 residues. Trimming left V 7 bases short and J 0 bases short, with 14 bases between. For the CDR3, the DNA is TGTGCCAGCACCAGGGTGGGCCAGAGCACAGATACGCAGTATTTT. Its translation: CASTRVGQSTDTQYF.

The V call is TRBV7-2, the J call TRBJ2-1, with no clear D. The CDR3 contains 14 residues. Per the germline V gene, CDR1 is SGHTA and CDR2 is FQGNSA. The V end was cut by 1 base, the J end by 11 bases, with 15 bases between. CDR3 sequence: CASSLERTTGQQFF. CDR3 coding DNA: TGTGCCAGCAGCTTAGAGCGTACTACCGGTCAGCAGTTCTTC.

This chain uses TRBV4-3 with TRBJ1-5; the D is unclear. CDR3 length: 16 amino acids. Looked up from germline, CDR1 is LGHNA and CDR2 is YSLEER. Trimming took 1 base from V and 3 from J, leaving 13 bases between them. The chain's CDR3 is CASSQGVVGDNQPQHF. The CDR3 DNA sequence: TGCGCCAGCAGCCAAGGGGTTGTGGGAGACAATCAGCCCCAGCATTTT.

V and J are TRBV28 and TRBJ1-5, with TRBD1 as a possible D gene (5 bases). The CDR3 contains 15 residues. Germline lookup yields CDR1 MDHEN and CDR2 SYDVKM. V was shortened by 6 bases and J by 0 bases, with 12 bases between the two germline ends. The CDR3 coding sequence is TGTGCCAGCAGCAAGACAGTAAATAGCAATCAGCCCCAGCATTTT. As protein: CASSKTVNSNQPQHF. The whole variable domain, filled in from reference TRBV28 and TRBJ1-5, reads DVKVTQSSRYLVKRTGEKVFLECVQDMDHENMFWYRQDPGLGLRLIYFSYDVKMKEKGDIPEGYSVSREKKERFSLILESASTNQTSMYLCASSKTVNSNQPQHFGDGTRLSIL.

The chain recombines TRBV2 with TRBJ2-1; D may be TRBD2 (5 bases). V lost 1 base and J 10 bases, leaving 5 bases between the germline ends. Germline loops: CDR1 SNHLY, CDR2 FYNNEI. This CDR3 contains 11 residues. CDR3 residues: CASSEGGEQFF. CDR3 in DNA: TGTGCCAGCAGTGAAGGAGGGGAGCAGTTCTTC.